A single sample is the source of the 2 T cell receptor beta chains below, sequenced in a study of cytomegalovirus exposure and HLA in healthy donors. PCR was performed using 60 Vbeta and 13 Jbeta primers. Only in-frame clones appear in the TCRdb table, and some are missing; sequencing was by immunoSEQ multiplex PCR. The table lists 120,000 or so clones, about 80% of them singletons, with 1.5% to 2.5% in the top ten. The sample taken for sequencing was PBMCs. Receptor source: a young man in good health and CMV-seronegative.

The gene calls are TRBV14 and TRBJ2-5; possible D gene TRBD1, 5 bases. In germline, CDR1 is SGHDN, CDR2 FVKESK. The CDR3 has 13 residues. The V end lost 0 bases, the J end lost 13 bases, and 15 bases lay between the germline ends. The CDR3: CASSQDGPGQVYF. In DNA form, the CDR3 reads TGTGCCAGCAGCCAAGATGGGCCAGGGCAAGTGTACTTC.

This clone was recorded once. The chain's CDR3 is CASSWITASGSTKNIQYF. Here the CDR3 DNA reads TGTGCCAGCAGCTGGATAACAGCTAGCGGGAGTACCAAAAACATTCAGTACTTC. The chain combines TRBV5-5 with TRBJ2-4, with 10 positions matching TRBD2. The V gene end was trimmed by 3 bases and the J gene end by 2 bases; junction bases not matched to a gene: 11. CDR3 length: 18 amino acids. The germline CDR1 and CDR2 sequences are SGHKS and YYEKEE (reference sequence).